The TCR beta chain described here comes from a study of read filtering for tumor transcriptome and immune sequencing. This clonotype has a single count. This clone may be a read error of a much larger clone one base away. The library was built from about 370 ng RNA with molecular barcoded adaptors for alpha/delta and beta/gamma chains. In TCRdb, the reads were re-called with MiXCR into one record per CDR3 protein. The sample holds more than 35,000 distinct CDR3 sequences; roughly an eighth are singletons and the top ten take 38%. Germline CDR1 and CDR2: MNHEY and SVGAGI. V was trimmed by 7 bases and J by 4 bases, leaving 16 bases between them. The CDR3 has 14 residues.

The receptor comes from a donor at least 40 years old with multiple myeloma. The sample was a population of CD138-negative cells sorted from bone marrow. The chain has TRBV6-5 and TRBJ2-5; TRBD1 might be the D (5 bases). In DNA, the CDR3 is TGTGCCAGCACCAACGGGCAGGGAAGAGAGACCCAGTACTTC. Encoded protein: CASTNGQGRETQYF.